Below are 3 T cell receptor beta chains sequenced from a single sample in a study of molecular identifiers for immune sequencing clone quantification. TCRdb independently ran MiXCR on the PCR reads; one entry per CDR3 protein. The data contain 300,000 to 350,000 distinct CDR3 sequences, about a fifth of them singletons. The sample comprised naive CD8+ T cells from blood, with Jurkat cell RNA spiked in. Noted subset: FACS-sorted CD8+CD4-CCR7+CD45RA+ naive T cells. The origin of the receptors is a human donor in good health. Some libraries in this study had Jurkat cell RNA spiked in.

This clonotype has a count of ten or more. The chain recombines TRBV5-5 with TRBJ2-2; the D gene is possibly TRBD2 (5 bases). CDR1 is SGHKS, CDR2 YYEKEE, per germline (reference sequence). V lost 0 bases and J 3 bases, leaving 12 bases between the germline ends. The CDR3 loop spans 16 amino acids. The CDR3 region has the DNA TGTGCCAGCAGCTTGGGGACTGGCAGGTACACCGGGGAGCTGTTTTTT. It specifies CASSLGTGRYTGELFF.

For this clonotype: The junction does not match germline at one end; this may be a read error. J is TRBJ1-1 and V is TRBV4-1; maybe TRBD1 (5 bases). The CDR3 sequence is 14 residues long. Germline CDR1 MGHRA, CDR2 YSYEKL. The CDR3 DNA reads TGCGCCAGCAGCCTTCAGACAGCGAACGCTGAAGCTTTCTTT. Translation gives CASSLQTANAEAFF.

The table lists this clonotype with a count of one. Just one base apart from a much larger clone, this may be a read error. J is TRBJ2-2 and V is TRBV20-1, with TRBD2 identical over 14 bases. Germline lookup yields CDR1 DFQATT and CDR2 SNEGSKA (reference sequence). This CDR3 region has 17 residues. The CDR3 region is CSVRGTQGLAGAGELFF. The CDR3 nucleotides read TGCAGTGTTAGAGGGACTCAGGGACTAGCGGGAGCCGGGGAGCTGTTTTTT.